The present T cell receptor (beta chain) was sequenced within a study of blood T cell repertoires in COVID-19. Study-level background: Samples of COVID-19 (acute and convalescent) were obtained from the United States, Italy and Spain. PBMCs, B-cell-depleted T cells, or T cells provided the cDNA or gDNA that made up the material.

Germline loops: CDR1 LGHNA, CDR2 YSLEER. The CDR3 has 17 amino acids. The junction had 7 bases not matched to a gene; V was cut back by 0 bases and J by 4 bases. As originally analysed: Reference gene primers were amplified, and this amplification served to estimate nucleated cell counts. The table came from immunoSEQ multiplex PCR; TCRdb's copy has only in-frame clones and leaves some out. The D gene and trimming were derived from the DNA, and the V and J assignments and clone size from that table. The data hold 140,000 to 150,000 clones, with roughly 90% observed a single time. The sequenced sample consisted of peripheral blood. This sequence was found in a human donor in a cohort sampled during active COVID-19. The J gene is TRBJ1-4, the V gene TRBV4-3, with 8 positions matching TRBD1. The CDR3 loop is CASSQEPRTGSNEKLFF. CDR3 nucleotide sequence: TGCGCCAGCAGCCAAGAGCCAAGGACAGGGAGTAATGAAAAACTGTTTTTT.